The clone carrying this T cell receptor beta chain was counted between two and nine times. The data stem from a study of blood T cell repertoires in COVID-19. Study context: Italy, Spain and the United States were the sources of the convalescent and acute COVID-19 samples.

Authors' processing steps: Reference gene primers were amplified, and this amplification served to estimate nucleated cell counts. Profiling relied on immunoSEQ multiplex PCR, and the TCRdb table lists in-frame clones only, not all of them. V and J calls and clone size are as listed in that table; D and trimming were resolved from the DNA. The sample lists around 260,000 clones, 83% occurring once. CDR1 is LGHNT and CDR2 is FRNRAP in the germline V gene. Germline trimming cut 1 base from V and 5 bases from J; bases unmatched to any gene: 4. The CDR3 is made up of 14 amino acids. This chain connects TRBV12-5 to TRBJ2-5, with TRBD1 identical over 7 bases. The sequencing sample was made of peripheral blood. The clonotype was recovered from a man aged 55 to 70 who had recovered from COVID-19. The CDR3 coding sequence is TGTGCTAGTGGTTTGGGACAGGGCCGGGAGACCCAGTACTTC. It translates to CASGLGQGRETQYF.